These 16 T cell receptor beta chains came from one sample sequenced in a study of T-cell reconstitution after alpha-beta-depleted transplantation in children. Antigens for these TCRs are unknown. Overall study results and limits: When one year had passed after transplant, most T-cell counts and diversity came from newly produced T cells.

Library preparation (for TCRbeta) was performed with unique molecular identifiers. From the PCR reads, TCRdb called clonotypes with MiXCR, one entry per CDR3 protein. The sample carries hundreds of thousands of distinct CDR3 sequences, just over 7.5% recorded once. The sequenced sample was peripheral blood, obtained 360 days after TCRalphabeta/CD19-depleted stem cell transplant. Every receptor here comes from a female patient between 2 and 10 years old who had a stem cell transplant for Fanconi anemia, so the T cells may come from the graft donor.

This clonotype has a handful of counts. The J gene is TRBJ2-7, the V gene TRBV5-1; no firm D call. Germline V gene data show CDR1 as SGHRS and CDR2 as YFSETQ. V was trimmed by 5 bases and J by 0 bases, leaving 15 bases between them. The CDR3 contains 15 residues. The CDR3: CASSLRVSGSYEQYF. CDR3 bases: TGCGCCAGCAGTCTGCGCGTATCGGGCTCCTACGAGCAGTACTTC.

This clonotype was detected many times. The CDR3 DNA reads TGTGCCAGCAGTTTTCCGGGTCAGGAGACCCAGTACTTC. This sequence encodes CASSFPGQETQYF. The chain has TRBV12-3 or TRBV12-4 and TRBJ2-5; D call uncertain. The CDR3 totals 13 residues. The V end was cut by 3 bases, the J end by 5 bases, with 10 bases between.

This chain's CDR3 is CASSLGTENSPLHF. The CDR3, as DNA: TGTGCCAGCAGCTTAGGCACAGAGAATTCACCCCTCCACTTT. This chain connects TRBV7-3 to TRBJ1-6; D gene ambiguous. Trimming took 2 bases from V and 7 from J, leaving 9 bases between them. The V gene's germline CDR1 is SGHTA and CDR2 FQGTGA. The CDR3 contains 14 residues.

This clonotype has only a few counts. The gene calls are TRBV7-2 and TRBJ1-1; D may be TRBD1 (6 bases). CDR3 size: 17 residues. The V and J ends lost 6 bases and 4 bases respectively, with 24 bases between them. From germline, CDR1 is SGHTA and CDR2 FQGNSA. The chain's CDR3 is CASRSRKGVRGPTEAFF. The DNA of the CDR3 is TGTGCCAGCAGATCACGAAAGGGGGTCAGGGGACCCACTGAAGCTTTCTTT.

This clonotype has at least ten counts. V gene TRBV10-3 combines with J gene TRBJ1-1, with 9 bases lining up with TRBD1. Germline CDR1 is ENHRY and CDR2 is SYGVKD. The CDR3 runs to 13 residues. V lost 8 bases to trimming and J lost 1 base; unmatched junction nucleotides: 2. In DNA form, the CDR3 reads TGTGCCATCGCGGGACAGGGGAACACTGAAGCTTTCTTT. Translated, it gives CAIAGQGNTEAFF.

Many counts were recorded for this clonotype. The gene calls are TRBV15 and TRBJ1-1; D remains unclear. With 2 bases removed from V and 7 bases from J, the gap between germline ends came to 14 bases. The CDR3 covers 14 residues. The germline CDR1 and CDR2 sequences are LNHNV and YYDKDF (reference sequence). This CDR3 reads CATSRSGLRSEAFF. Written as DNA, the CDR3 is TGTGCCACCAGCAGATCTGGGCTCAGGAGTGAAGCTTTCTTT.

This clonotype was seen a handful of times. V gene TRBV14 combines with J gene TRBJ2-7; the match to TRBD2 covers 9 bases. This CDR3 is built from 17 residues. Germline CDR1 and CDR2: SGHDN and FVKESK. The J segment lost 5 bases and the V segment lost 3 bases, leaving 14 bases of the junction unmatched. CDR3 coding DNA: TGTGCCAGCAGCCATCGGGGCCGTCTAGCGGGAATAAACGAGCAGTACTTC. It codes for CASSHRGRLAGINEQYF.

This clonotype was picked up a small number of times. CDR3 amino acids: CATCLNRGPTEAFF. DNA of the CDR3: TGTGCCACTTGTTTAAACAGGGGTCCCACTGAAGCTTTCTTT. The chain recombines TRBV2 with TRBJ1-1; 7 bases line up with TRBD1. This CDR3 region has 14 residues. CDR1 SNHLY and CDR2 FYNNEI come from the germline V gene. V was pared by 10 bases and J by 4 bases, with 12 bases of the junction left unmatched.

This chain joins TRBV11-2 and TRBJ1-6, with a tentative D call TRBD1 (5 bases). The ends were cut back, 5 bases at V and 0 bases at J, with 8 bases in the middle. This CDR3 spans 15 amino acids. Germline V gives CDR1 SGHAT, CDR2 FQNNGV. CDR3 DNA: TGTGCCAGCAGCCAGACAGTCTCCTATAATTCACCCCTCCACTTT. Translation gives CASSQTVSYNSPLHF.

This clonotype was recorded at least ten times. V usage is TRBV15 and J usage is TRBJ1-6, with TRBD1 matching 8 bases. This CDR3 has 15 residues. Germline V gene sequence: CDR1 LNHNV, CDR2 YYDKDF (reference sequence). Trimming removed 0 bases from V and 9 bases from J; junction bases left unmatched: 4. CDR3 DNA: TGTGCCACCAGCAGAGATAGGACAGGGAGTTCACCCCTCCACTTT. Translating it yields CATSRDRTGSSPLHF. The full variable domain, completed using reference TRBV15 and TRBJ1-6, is DAMVIQNPRYQVTQFGKPVTLSCSQTLNHNVMYWYQQKSSQAPKLLFHYYDKDFNNEADTPDNFQSRRPNTSFCFLDIRSPGLGDTAMYLCATSRDRTGSSPLHFGNGTRLTVT.

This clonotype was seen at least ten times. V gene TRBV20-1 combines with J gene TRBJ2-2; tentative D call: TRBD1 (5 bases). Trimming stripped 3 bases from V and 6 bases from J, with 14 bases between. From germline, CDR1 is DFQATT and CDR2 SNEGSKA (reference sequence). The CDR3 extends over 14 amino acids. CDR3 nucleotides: TGCAGTGCTAGTACTCTTAAAGGGGCCGGGGAGCTGTTTTTT. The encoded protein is CSASTLKGAGELFF.

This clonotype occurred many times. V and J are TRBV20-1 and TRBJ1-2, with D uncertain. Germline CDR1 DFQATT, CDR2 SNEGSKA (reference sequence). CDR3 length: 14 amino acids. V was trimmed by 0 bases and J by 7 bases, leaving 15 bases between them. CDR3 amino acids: CSARDQNASGGYTF. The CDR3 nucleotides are TGCAGTGCTAGAGATCAGAACGCGTCCGGTGGCTACACCTTC.

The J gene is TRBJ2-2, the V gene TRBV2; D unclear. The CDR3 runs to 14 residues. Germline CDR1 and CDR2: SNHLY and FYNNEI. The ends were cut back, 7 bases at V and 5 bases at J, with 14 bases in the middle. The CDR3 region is CASMTQEQTGELFF. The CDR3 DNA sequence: TGTGCCAGCATGACTCAGGAGCAGACCGGGGAGCTGTTTTTT.

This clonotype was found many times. The CDR3 DNA reads TGTGCCAGCAGTCCGGGGACAGGGGTCCAGCCCCAGCATTTT. Translating gives CASSPGTGVQPQHF. This chain links TRBV28 with TRBJ1-5; 10 bases fit TRBD1. The CDR3 length is 14 residues. With V trimmed by 5 bases and J by 7 bases, 5 bases remained unmatched. Germline values: CDR1 MDHEN, CDR2 SYDVKM. Supplemented by reference TRBV28 and TRBJ1-5, the full variable domain reads DVKVTQSSRYLVKRTGEKVFLECVQDMDHENMFWYRQDPGLGLRLIYFSYDVKMKEKGDIPEGYSVSREKKERFSLILESASTNQTSMYLCASSPGTGVQPQHFGDGTRLSIL.

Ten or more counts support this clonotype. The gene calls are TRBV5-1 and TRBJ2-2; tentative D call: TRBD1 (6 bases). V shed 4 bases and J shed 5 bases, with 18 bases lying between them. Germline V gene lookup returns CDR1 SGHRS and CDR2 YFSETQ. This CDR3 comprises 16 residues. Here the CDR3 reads CASSRYRDKGTGELFF. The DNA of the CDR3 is TGCGCCAGCAGCCGTTACCGGGACAAGGGGACCGGGGAGCTGTTTTTT. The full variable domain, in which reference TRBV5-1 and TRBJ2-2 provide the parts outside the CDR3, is KAGVTQTPRYLIKTRGQQVTLSCSPISGHRSVSWYQQTPGQGLQFLFEYFSETQRNKGNFPGRFSGRQFSNSRSEMNVSTLELGDSALYLCASSRYRDKGTGELFFGEGSRLTVL.

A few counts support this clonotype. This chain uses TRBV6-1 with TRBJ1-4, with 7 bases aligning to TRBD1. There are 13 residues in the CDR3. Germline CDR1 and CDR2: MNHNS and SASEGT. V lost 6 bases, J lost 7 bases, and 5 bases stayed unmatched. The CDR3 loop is CASSAGTAEKLFF. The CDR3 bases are TGTGCCAGCAGCGCGGGGACAGCTGAAAAACTGTTTTTT.